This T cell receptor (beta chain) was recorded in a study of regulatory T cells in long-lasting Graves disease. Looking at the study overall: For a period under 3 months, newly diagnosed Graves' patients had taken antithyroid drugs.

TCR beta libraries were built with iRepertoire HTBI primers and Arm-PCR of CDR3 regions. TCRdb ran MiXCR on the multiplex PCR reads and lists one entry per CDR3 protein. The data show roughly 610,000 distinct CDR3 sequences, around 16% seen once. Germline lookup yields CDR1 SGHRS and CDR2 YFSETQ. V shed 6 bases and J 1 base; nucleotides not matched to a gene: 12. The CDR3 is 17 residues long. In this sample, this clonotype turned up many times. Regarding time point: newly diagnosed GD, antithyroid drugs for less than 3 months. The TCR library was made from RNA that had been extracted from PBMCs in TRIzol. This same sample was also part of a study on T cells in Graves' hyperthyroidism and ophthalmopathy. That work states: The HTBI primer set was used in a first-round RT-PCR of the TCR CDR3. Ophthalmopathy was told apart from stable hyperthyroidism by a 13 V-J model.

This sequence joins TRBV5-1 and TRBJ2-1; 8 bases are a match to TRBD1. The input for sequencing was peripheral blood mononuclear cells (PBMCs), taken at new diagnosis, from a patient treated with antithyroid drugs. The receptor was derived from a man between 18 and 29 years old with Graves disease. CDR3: CASTTTGDGSSYNEQFF. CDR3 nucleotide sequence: TGCGCCAGCACTACGACAGGGGACGGGAGTTCCTACAATGAGCAGTTCTTC.